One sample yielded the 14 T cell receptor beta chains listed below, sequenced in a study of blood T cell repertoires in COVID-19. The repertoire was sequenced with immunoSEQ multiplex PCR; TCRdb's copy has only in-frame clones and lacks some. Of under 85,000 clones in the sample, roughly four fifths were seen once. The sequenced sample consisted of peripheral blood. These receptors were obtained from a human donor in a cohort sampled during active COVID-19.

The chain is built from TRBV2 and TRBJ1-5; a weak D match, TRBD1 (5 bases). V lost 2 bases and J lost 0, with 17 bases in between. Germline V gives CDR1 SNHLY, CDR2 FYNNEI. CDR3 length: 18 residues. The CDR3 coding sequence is TGTGCCAGCAGTGAACGGGGGAAAGGGGCTAATAGCAATCAGCCCCAGCATTTT. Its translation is CASSERGKGANSNQPQHF.

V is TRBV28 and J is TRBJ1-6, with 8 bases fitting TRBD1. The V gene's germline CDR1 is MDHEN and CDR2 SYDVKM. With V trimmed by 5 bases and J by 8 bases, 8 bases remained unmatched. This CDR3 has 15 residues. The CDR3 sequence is CASSHRTGSHSPLHF. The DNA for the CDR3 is TGTGCCAGCAGTCACCGGACAGGGTCTCATTCACCCCTCCACTTT.

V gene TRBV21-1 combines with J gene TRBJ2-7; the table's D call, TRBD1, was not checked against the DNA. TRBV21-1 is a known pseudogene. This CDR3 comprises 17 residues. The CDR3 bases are TGTGCCAGCAGCTCCCCTCCGGGACAGGGGACCAGGGACGAGCAGTACTTC. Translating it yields CASSSPPGQGTRDEQYF.

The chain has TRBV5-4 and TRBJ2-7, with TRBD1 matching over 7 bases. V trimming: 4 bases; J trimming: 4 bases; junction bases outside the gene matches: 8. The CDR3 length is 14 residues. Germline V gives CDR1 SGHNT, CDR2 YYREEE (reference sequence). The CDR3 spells CASSIRQGGYEQYF. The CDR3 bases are TGTGCCAGCAGCATAAGACAGGGCGGATACGAGCAGTACTTC.

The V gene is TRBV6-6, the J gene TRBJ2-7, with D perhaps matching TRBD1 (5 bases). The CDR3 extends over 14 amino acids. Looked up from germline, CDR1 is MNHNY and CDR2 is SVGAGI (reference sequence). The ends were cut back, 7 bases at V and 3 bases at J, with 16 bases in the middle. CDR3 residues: CASIPQVSFYEQYF. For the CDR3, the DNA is TGTGCCAGCATACCACAGGTTTCCTTCTACGAGCAGTACTTC.

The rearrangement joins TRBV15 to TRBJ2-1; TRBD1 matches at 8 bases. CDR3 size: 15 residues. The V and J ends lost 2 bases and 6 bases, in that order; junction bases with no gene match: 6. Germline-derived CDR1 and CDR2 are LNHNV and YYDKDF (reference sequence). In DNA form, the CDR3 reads TGTGCCACCAGCAGAAGAGGACAGGGTTTCAATGAGCAGTTCTTC. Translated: CATSRRGQGFNEQFF.

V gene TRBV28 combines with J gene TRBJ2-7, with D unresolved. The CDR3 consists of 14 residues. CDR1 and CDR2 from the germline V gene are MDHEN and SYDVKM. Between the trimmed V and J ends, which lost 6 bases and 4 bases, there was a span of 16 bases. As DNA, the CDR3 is TGTGCCAGCAGGGCACGAAACAGTCAATACGAGCAGTACTTC. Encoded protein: CASRARNSQYEQYF.

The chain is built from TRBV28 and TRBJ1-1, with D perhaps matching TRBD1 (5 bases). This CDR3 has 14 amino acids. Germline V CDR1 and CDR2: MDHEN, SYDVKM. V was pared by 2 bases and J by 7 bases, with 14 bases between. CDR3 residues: CASSLRRGSSEAFF. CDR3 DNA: TGTGCCAGCAGTTTACGACGGGGGTCGAGTGAAGCTTTCTTT.

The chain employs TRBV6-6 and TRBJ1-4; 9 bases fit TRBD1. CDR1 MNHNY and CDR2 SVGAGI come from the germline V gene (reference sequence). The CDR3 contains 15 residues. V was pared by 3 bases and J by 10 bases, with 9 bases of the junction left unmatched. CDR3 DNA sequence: TGTGCCAGCAGTTATAGGGACAGGGATCTTGGAAAACTGTTTTTT. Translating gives CASSYRDRDLGKLFF.

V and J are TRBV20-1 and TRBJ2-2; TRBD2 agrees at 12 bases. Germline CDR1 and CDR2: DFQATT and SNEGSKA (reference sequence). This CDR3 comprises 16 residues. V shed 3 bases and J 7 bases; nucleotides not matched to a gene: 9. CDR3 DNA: TGCAGTGCTAGTGACGCCGAACTAGCGGGGGGCGGGGAGCTGTTTTTT. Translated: CSASDAELAGGGELFF.

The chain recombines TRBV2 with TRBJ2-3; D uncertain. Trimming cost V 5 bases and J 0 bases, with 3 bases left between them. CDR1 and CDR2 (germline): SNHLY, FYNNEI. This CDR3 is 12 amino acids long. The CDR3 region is CASSPSTDTQYF. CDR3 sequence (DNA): TGTGCCAGCAGTCCTAGCACAGATACGCAGTATTTT.

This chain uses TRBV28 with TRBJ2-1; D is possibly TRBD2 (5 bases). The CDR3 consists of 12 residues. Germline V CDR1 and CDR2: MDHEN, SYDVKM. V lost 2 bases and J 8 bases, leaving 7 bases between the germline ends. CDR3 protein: CASSLPGYEQFF. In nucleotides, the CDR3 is TGTGCCAGCAGTTTACCGGGGTATGAGCAGTTCTTC.

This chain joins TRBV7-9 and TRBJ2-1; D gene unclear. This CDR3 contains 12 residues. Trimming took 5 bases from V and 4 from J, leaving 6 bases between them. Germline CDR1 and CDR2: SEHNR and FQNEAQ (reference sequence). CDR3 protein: CASSTQYNEQFF. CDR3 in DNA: TGTGCCAGCAGCACCCAGTACAATGAGCAGTTCTTC.

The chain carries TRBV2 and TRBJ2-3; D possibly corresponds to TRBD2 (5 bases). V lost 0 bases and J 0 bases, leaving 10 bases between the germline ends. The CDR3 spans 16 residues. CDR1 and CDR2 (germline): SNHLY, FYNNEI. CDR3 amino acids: CASSEAGGFSTDTQYF. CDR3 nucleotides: TGTGCCAGCAGTGAAGCAGGAGGCTTTAGCACAGATACGCAGTATTTT.